Presented here are 30 T cell receptor beta chains from one specimen sequenced in a study of blood T cell repertoires in COVID-19 (dated by TCRdb to the early 2020s). Libraries came from the immunoSEQ multiplex PCR assay. TCRdb retrieved this table from immuneACCESS and kept in-frame rearrangements only. Not all clones are present; in checked studies, unresolved V genes account for under half, and no reason is known for the remainder. The sample profile shows around 16,000 clones; 87% of them were found once. 49% of the sample comes from the top ten. Sequencing input: peripheral blood. The origin of the receptors is a human donor in a cohort sampled during active COVID-19.

The chain couples TRBV27 to TRBJ1-1, with D uncertain. Germline V gene data show CDR1 as MNHEY and CDR2 as SMNVEV (reference sequence). The length of the CDR3 is 13 residues. Trimming removed 1 base from V and 7 bases from J, with 10 bases in between. CDR3 sequence reads: CASSLLGGYEAFF. The CDR3 DNA is TGTGCCAGCAGTTTATTGGGAGGTTATGAAGCTTTCTTT.

CDR3 loop: CASSVGKAGSYTGELFF. CDR3 coding DNA: TGTGCCAGCAGCGTAGGTAAAGCGGGGTCATACACCGGGGAGCTGTTTTTT. The chain uses TRBV9 and TRBJ2-2; 7 nucleotides align to TRBD2. J was trimmed by 3 bases and V by 0 bases; bases with no gene match: 8. CDR1 is SGDLS, CDR2 YYNGEE, per germline. This CDR3 has 17 residues.

The chain carries TRBV30 and TRBJ1-4; D might be TRBD1 (6 bases). The CDR3 is 15 residues long. From germline, CDR1 is GTSNPN and CDR2 SVGIG (reference sequence). V lost 0 bases to trimming and J lost 8 bases, with 16 bases between them. DNA for the CDR3: TGTGCCTGGAGTGTGTCGGGGGGCGTAAGGGAAAAACTGTTTTTT. This gives the protein CAWSVSGGVREKLFF.

This clone showed up just a few times. The chain uses TRBV7-3 and TRBJ1-1; 8 nucleotides agree with TRBD1. Losses at the gene ends were 4 bases for V and 1 base for J; bases not matched to a gene: 2. Per germline, CDR1 SGHTA and CDR2 FQGTGA. The CDR3 sequence is 14 residues long. CDR3: CASSSTGANTEAFF. The DNA for the CDR3 is TGTGCCAGCAGCTCGACAGGGGCGAACACTGAAGCTTTCTTT.

The chain recombines TRBV2 with TRBJ2-1; TRBD2 matches at 7 bases. The CDR3 extends over 14 amino acids. J lost 10 bases, V lost 0 bases, and 6 bases had no gene match. The germline CDR1 and CDR2 sequences are SNHLY and FYNNEI. The CDR3 DNA follows: TGTGCCAGCAGTGAAGCCCTACTAGCGCGAGAGCAGTTCTTC. Translation gives CASSEALLAREQFF.

The gene calls are TRBV2 and TRBJ1-2, with D unclear. Looked up from germline, CDR1 is SNHLY and CDR2 is FYNNEI. The CDR3 is 16 amino acids. V lost 7 bases to trimming and J lost 1 base, with 19 bases between them. The CDR3 DNA reads TGTGCCAGCACCACCGGCGGGTTGAGGGATAACTATGGCTACACCTTC. This sequence encodes CASTTGGLRDNYGYTF.

The rearrangement uses TRBV24-1 and TRBJ1-5, with D possibly TRBD1 on 5 matching bases. CDR3 length equals 17 residues. Trimming shortened V by 0 bases and J by 4 bases, and 15 bases separated the two germline ends. Germline V gene data show CDR1 as KGHDR and CDR2 as SFDVKD. The CDR3 coding sequence is TGTGCCACCAGTGATTTGCCCCGACAGCCCTCGAATCAGCCCCAGCATTTT. Protein product: CATSDLPRQPSNQPQHF.

This rearrangement joins TRBV6-6 to TRBJ1-2; TRBD1 is a possible D gene (5 bases). Germline values: CDR1 MNHNY, CDR2 SVGAGI (reference sequence). This CDR3 has 16 residues. Trimming cost V 2 bases and J 12 bases, with 25 bases left between them. CDR3 loop: CASSYDGARALPWNTF. Here the CDR3 DNA reads TGTGCCAGCAGTTACGATGGGGCCAGGGCCCTACCTTGGAACACCTTC.

This chain connects TRBV28 to TRBJ2-2, with D possibly TRBD2 on 5 matching bases. This CDR3 contains 13 residues. V was clipped by 7 bases and J by 6 bases, with 12 bases between them. Germline assignment: CDR1 MDHEN and CDR2 SYDVKM. The CDR3: CASIEGWAGELFF. As DNA, the CDR3 is TGTGCCAGCATTGAGGGTTGGGCCGGGGAGCTGTTTTTT.

This chain connects TRBV9 to TRBJ2-3; the match to TRBD1 covers 8 bases. Germline lookup yields CDR1 SGDLS and CDR2 YYNGEE. The CDR3 runs to 14 residues. V lost 2 bases and J lost 3; bases outside the gene matches: 2. The CDR3 nucleotides read TGTGCCAGCAGCGTTCAGGGGGCTACAGATACGCAGTATTTT. This gives the protein CASSVQGATDTQYF.

The chain has TRBV19 and TRBJ1-3, with D maybe TRBD1 (6 bases). Trimming left V 5 bases short and J 0 bases short, with 14 bases between. CDR1 LNHDA and CDR2 SQIVND come from the germline V gene (reference sequence). The CDR3 contains 16 residues. The CDR3 spells CASSLRQAASGNTIYF. For the CDR3, the DNA is TGTGCCAGTAGTCTACGACAGGCTGCCTCTGGAAACACCATATATTTT. The full variable domain, rest sourced from reference TRBV19 and TRBJ1-3, is DGGITQSPKYLFRKEGQNVTLSCEQNLNHDAMYWYRQDPGQGLRLIYYSQIVNDFQKGDIAEGYSVSREKKESFPLTVTSAQKNPTAFYLCASSLRQAASGNTIYFGEGSWLTVV.

The V and J genes are TRBV7-3 and TRBJ1-1, with D hard to call. The CDR3 is 13 amino acids. Germline V gene lookup returns CDR1 SGHTA and CDR2 FQGTGA. V gave up 5 bases and J gave up 1 base, with 8 bases separating them. The chain's CDR3 is CASSLEGNTEAFF. CDR3 in DNA: TGTGCCAGCAGCCTAGAAGGGAACACTGAAGCTTTCTTT.

The chain has TRBV11-2 and TRBJ1-6, with 10 bases that match TRBD1. From germline, CDR1 is SGHAT and CDR2 FQNNGV. V trimming: 5 bases; J trimming: 9 bases; junction bases outside the gene matches: 4. The CDR3 totals 14 residues. The CDR3 sequence: CASSATGGGSPLHF. The CDR3 DNA reads as TGTGCCAGCAGCGCGACAGGGGGCGGTTCACCCCTCCACTTT.

The chain combines TRBV27 with TRBJ1-1, with D possibly being TRBD1 (6 bases). V lost 2 bases, J lost 4 bases, and 14 bases lay in between. Germline V CDR1 and CDR2: MNHEY, SMNVEV (reference sequence). This CDR3 is 15 amino acids long. For the CDR3, the DNA is TGTGCCAGCAGTTTAGCCGCAGGGGTCGGCACTGAAGCTTTCTTT. It yields the protein CASSLAAGVGTEAFF.

V usage is TRBV27 and J usage is TRBJ2-5, with TRBD2 matching 13 bases. There are 15 residues in the CDR3. CDR1 MNHEY and CDR2 SMNVEV come from the germline V gene (reference sequence). V shed 6 bases, J shed 5 bases, and the junction held 6 bases outside the gene matches. CDR3 region: CASSPPGLAGETQYF. The CDR3 nucleotides are TGTGCCAGCAGCCCGCCGGGACTAGCGGGGGAGACCCAGTACTTC.

The chain has TRBV6-5 and TRBJ1-5; 7 nucleotides agree with TRBD1. After removal of 8 bases from V and 5 bases from J, the junction contained 9 bases not matched to a gene. The CDR3 loop spans 14 amino acids. Germline CDR1 reads MNHEY; CDR2 reads SVGAGI. DNA for the CDR3: TGTGCCAGCGGCAGGACAGGAAGCTATCAGCCCCAGCATTTT. It is translated as CASGRTGSYQPQHF.

This clone was observed once. The chain employs TRBV19 and TRBJ2-2, with a possible D match to TRBD2 (5 bases). Germline V CDR1 and CDR2: LNHDA, SQIVND (reference sequence). The CDR3 consists of 15 residues. V was shortened by 3 bases and J by 6 bases, with 14 bases between the two germline ends. CDR3 nucleotides: TGTGCCAGTAGTATTGGGAGCAACAAGCCCGGGGAGCTGTTTTTT. Translated: CASSIGSNKPGELFF.

This chain joins TRBV6-5 and TRBJ2-3; D is undetermined. Trimming took off 0 bases at V and 2 bases at J, with 12 bases between the two ends. From germline, CDR1 is MNHEY and CDR2 SVGAGI. The CDR3 consists of 16 residues. The CDR3 loop reads CASSYSPGGATDTQYF. CDR3 nucleotides: TGTGCCAGCAGTTACTCACCGGGTGGAGCCACAGATACGCAGTATTTT.

The rearrangement links TRBV19 to TRBJ1-3, with unresolved D. Germline CDR1 reads LNHDA; CDR2 reads SQIVND (reference sequence). Trimming removed 5 bases from V and 5 bases from J, with 7 bases in between. There are 12 residues in the CDR3. CDR3 loop: CASSEFRNTIYF. The CDR3 DNA reads TGTGCCAGTAGTGAGTTTCGAAACACCATATATTTT. The variable domain in full, with the rest retrieved from reference TRBV19 and TRBJ1-3, is DGGITQSPKYLFRKEGQNVTLSCEQNLNHDAMYWYRQDPGQGLRLIYYSQIVNDFQKGDIAEGYSVSREKKESFPLTVTSAQKNPTAFYLCASSEFRNTIYFGEGSWLTVV.

As to this clone: Other nucleotide sequences from this sample produce the same CDR3. The chain is built from TRBV5-6 and TRBJ2-6, with a weak D call TRBD1 (6 bases). Trimming took off 1 base at V and 2 bases at J, with 10 bases between the two ends. The CDR3 extends over 16 amino acids. The germline V gene encodes CDR1 SGHDT and CDR2 YYEEEE. CDR3 region: CASSLNPGAGANVLTF. The DNA of the CDR3 is TGTGCCAGCAGCTTGAATCCAGGGGCTGGGGCCAACGTCCTGACTTTC.

This sequence joins TRBV29-1 and TRBJ2-5; TRBD1 matches at 7 bases. V dropped 7 bases and J dropped 1; count of bases not matched to a gene: 6. The V gene's germline CDR1 is SQVTM and CDR2 ANQGSEA. CDR3 length equals 13 residues. CDR3 bases: TGCAGCGGGACTGAGGGGGCCCAAGAGACCCAGTACTTC. Its translation is CSGTEGAQETQYF. The full variable domain, in which reference TRBV29-1 and TRBJ2-5 provide the parts outside the CDR3, is SAVISQKPSRDICQRGTSLTIQCQVDSQVTMMFWYRQQPGQSLTLIATANQGSEATYESGFVIDKFPISRPNLTFSTLTVSNMSPEDSSIYLCSGTEGAQETQYFGPGTRLLVL.

The chain employs TRBV5-1 and TRBJ2-6; maybe TRBD1 (5 bases). Between the trimmed V and J ends, which lost 3 bases and 4 bases, there was a span of 14 bases. The CDR3 spans 16 residues. CDR1 and CDR2 from the germline V gene are SGHRS and YFSETQ. The CDR3 loop is CASSSSGMWGANVLTF. Here the CDR3 DNA reads TGCGCCAGCAGCTCATCAGGGATGTGGGGGGCCAACGTCCTGACTTTC.

The chain has TRBV11-2 and TRBJ2-7, with 9 bases lining up with TRBD2. Germline V gene sequence: CDR1 SGHAT, CDR2 FQNNGV. This CDR3 has 12 amino acids. V dropped 4 bases and J dropped 13; count of bases not matched to a gene: 8. The CDR3 DNA reads TGTGCCAGCAGCTCTATAGCGGGGGAAGGTTACTTC. Translation gives CASSSIAGEGYF.

V gene TRBV24-1 combines with J gene TRBJ2-1; 8 nucleotides agree with TRBD1. Germline lookup yields CDR1 KGHDR and CDR2 SFDVKD. The CDR3 loop spans 15 amino acids. With V trimmed by 2 bases and J by 5 bases, 4 bases remained unmatched. CDR3 sequence: CATSDSQGANNEQFF. The CDR3 bases are TGTGCCACCAGTGATTCCCAGGGGGCAAACAATGAGCAGTTCTTC.

The chain couples TRBV10-3 to TRBJ1-1, with 8 bases fitting TRBD1. V gave up 4 bases and J gave up 3 bases; unmatched junction bases: 4. Germline V CDR1 and CDR2: ENHRY, SYGVKD. The CDR3 spans 14 residues. The chain's CDR3 is CAISAGQGDTEAFF. As DNA, the CDR3 is TGTGCCATCAGTGCCGGACAGGGTGACACTGAAGCTTTCTTT.

This chain uses TRBV7-9 with TRBJ2-7; 7 bases are shared with TRBD1. The ends lost 4 bases at V and 3 bases at J; junction bases unmatched: 9. Germline loops: CDR1 SEHNR, CDR2 FQNEAQ (reference sequence). The CDR3 has 15 amino acids. The CDR3 region has the DNA TGTGCCAGCAGCTCGTCGTCAGGGGGTAGCTACGAGCAGTACTTC. Protein: CASSSSSGGSYEQYF.

The chain recombines TRBV7-9 with TRBJ1-1, with a possible D match to TRBD1 (5 bases). This CDR3 has 14 amino acids. V shed 5 bases and J shed 1 base, with 11 bases lying between them. CDR1 SEHNR and CDR2 FQNEAQ come from the germline V gene (reference sequence). CDR3 nucleotides: TGTGCCAGCAGCCTGGGGAGGGGGAACACTGAAGCTTTCTTT. It yields the protein CASSLGRGNTEAFF.

In this sample, this clone turned up once. This rearrangement joins TRBV5-6 to TRBJ1-1; 9 bases line up with TRBD1. Losses at the gene ends were 0 bases for V and 6 bases for J; bases not matched to a gene: 6. This CDR3 is built from 15 residues. CDR1 is SGHDT, CDR2 YYEEEE, per germline. CDR3 sequence: CASSLAGTGYAEAFF. CDR3 sequence (DNA): TGTGCCAGCAGCTTGGCGGGGACAGGGTATGCTGAAGCTTTCTTT.

The J gene is TRBJ2-5, the V gene TRBV2; 7 bases map to TRBD1. The CDR3 has 15 residues. Germline trimming cut 3 bases from V and 2 bases from J; bases unmatched to any gene: 6. Looked up from germline, CDR1 is SNHLY and CDR2 is FYNNEI. CDR3 nucleotides: TGTGCCAGCAGTGAGGGGCCACAGGGGCAAGAGACCCAGTACTTC. Translating gives CASSEGPQGQETQYF.

V usage is TRBV23-1 and J usage is TRBJ1-2; a possible D gene is TRBD1 (5 bases). TRBV23-1 is an open reading frame, and its role is uncertain. Trimming took off 2 bases at V and 8 bases at J, with 21 bases between the two ends. The CDR3 consists of 16 residues. The CDR3 region has the DNA TGCGCCAGCAGTCAACCCCCCGGGCCCACGGGGGAGGGCTACACCTTC. Protein: CASSQPPGPTGEGYTF.